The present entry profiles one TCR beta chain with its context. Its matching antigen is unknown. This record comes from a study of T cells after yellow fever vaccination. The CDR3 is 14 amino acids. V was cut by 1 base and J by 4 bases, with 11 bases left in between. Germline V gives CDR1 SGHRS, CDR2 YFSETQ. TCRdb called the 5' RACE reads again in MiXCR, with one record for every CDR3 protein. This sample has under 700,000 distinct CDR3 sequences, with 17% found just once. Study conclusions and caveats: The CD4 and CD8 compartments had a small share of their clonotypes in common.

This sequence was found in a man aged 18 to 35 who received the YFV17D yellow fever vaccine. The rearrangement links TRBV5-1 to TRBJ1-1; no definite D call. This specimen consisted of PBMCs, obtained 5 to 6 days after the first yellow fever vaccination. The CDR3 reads CASSLMSESTEAFF. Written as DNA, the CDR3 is TGCGCCAGCAGCTTGATGTCCGAATCCACTGAAGCTTTCTTT.